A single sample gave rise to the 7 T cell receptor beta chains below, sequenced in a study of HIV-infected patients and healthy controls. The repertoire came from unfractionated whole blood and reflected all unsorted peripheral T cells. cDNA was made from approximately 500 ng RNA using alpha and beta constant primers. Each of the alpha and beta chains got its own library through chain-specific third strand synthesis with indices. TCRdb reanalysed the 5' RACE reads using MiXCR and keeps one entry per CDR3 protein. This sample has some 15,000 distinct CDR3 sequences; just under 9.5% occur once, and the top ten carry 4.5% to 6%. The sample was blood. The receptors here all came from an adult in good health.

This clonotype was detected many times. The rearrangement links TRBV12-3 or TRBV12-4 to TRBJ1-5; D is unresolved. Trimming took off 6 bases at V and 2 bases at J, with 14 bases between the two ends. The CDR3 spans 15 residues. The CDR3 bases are TGTGCCAGCAGCAAAACCTACCGTGGCAATCAGCCCCAGCATTTT. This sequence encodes CASSKTYRGNQPQHF.

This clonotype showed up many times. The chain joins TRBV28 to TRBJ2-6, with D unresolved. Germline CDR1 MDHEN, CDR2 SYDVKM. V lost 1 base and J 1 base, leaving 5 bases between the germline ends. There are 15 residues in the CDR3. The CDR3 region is CASSLLGSGANVLTF. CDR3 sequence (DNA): TGTGCCAGCAGTTTATTAGGGTCTGGGGCCAACGTCCTGACTTTC.

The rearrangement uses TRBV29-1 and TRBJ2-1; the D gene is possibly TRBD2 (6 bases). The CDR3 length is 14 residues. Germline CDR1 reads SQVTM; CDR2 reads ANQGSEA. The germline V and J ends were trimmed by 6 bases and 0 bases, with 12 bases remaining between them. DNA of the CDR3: TGCAGCGTAGGTCGGGGGAGCTCCTACAATGAGCAGTTCTTC. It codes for CSVGRGSSYNEQFF.

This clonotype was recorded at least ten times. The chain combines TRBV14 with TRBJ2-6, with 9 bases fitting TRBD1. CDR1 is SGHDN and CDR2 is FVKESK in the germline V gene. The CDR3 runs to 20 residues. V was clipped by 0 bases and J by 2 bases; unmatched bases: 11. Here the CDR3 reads CASSQDRPGQGTAGANVLTF. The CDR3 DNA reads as TGTGCCAGCAGCCAAGATCGGCCGGGACAGGGCACCGCTGGGGCCAACGTCCTGACTTTC.

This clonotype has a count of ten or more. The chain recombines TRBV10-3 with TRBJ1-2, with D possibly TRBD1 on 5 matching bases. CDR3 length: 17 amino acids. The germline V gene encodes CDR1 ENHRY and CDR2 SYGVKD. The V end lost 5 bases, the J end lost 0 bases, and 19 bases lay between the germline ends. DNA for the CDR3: TGTGCCATCAGTTCTCCGGGACGGAACCGAGCTAACTATGGCTACACCTTC. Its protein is CAISSPGRNRANYGYTF.

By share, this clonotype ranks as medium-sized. In DNA, the CDR3 is TGCAGCGTTTTGTGGGGGGGGAACACTGAAGCTTTCTTT. Translation gives CSVLWGGNTEAFF. J is TRBJ1-1 and V is TRBV29-1; perhaps TRBD1 as D (5 bases). The V gene's germline CDR1 is SQVTM and CDR2 ANQGSEA. Trimming removed 5 bases from V and 1 base from J, with 11 bases in between. CDR3 length: 13 amino acids. The entire variable domain, with the rest obtained from reference TRBV29-1 and TRBJ1-1, is as follows: SAVISQKPSRDICQRGTSLTIQCQVDSQVTMMFWYRQQPGQSLTLIATANQGSEATYESGFVIDKFPISRPNLTFSTLTVSNMSPEDSSIYLCSVLWGGNTEAFFGQGTRLTVV.

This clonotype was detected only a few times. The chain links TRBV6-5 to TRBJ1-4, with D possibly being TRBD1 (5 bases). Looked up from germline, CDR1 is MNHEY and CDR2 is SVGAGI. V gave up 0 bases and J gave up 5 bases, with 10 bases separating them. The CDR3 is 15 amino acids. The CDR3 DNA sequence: TGTGCCAGCAGTTACTCGCCCGGGGCAAATGAAAAACTGTTTTTT. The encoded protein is CASSYSPGANEKLFF.